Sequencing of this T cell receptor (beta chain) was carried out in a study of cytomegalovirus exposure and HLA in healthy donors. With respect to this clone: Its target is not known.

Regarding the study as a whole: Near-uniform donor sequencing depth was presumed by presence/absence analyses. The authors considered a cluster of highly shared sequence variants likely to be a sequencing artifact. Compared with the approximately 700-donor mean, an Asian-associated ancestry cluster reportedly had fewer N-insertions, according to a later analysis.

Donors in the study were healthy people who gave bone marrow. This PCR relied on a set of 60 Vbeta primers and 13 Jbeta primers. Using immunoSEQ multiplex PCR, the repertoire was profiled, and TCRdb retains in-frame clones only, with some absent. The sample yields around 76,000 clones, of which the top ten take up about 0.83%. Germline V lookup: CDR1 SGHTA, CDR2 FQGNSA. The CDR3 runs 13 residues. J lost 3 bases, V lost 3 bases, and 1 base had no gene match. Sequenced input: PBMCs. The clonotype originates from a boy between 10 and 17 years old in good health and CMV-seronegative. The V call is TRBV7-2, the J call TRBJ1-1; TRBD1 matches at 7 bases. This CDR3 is CASSFTGDTEAFF. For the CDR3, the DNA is TGTGCCAGCAGCTTTACAGGGGACACTGAAGCTTTCTTT.